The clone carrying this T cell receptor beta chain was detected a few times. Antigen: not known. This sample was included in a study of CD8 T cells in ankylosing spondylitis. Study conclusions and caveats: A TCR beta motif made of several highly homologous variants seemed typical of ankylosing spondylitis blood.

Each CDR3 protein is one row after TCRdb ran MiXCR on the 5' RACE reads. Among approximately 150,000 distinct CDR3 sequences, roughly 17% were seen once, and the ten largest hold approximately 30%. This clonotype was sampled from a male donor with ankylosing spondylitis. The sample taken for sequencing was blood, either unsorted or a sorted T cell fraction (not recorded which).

CDR3 DNA sequence: TGTGCCAGCAGTGAATGGACGGGGGTCCTGGGGGAGACCCAGTACTTC. Translating gives CASSEWTGVLGETQYF. The rearrangement joins TRBV6-1 to TRBJ2-5; a possible D gene is TRBD2 (6 bases). V was trimmed by 2 bases and J by 5 bases, leaving 18 bases between them. This CDR3 is built from 16 residues. Germline CDR1 and CDR2: MNHNS and SASEGT.